This T cell receptor (beta chain) was identified in a study of shared clonotypes between healthy human individuals. Study-level information: For every donor, three CD4 naive, three CD4 memory, two CD8 naive and one CD8 memory plates were used.

Germline CDR1 reads KGHSH; CDR2 reads LQKENI. The CDR3 has 16 amino acids. Trimming pared 2 bases from V and 6 bases from J, leaving 19 bases between. The protocol was immunoSEQ multiplex PCR, while the TCRdb copy is restricted to in-frame clones and leaves out a portion. The sample consists of 2.3 million or so clones, approximately 95% of them appearing once. The count of this clone is one. This chain uses TRBV18 with TRBJ1-2, with D uncertain. The clonotype comes from a man between 18 and 29 years old in good health. Some clones in this sample may be carry-over from other donors' samples. The sample consisted of naive CD4+ T cells from PBMCs. Subset noted: CD45RA+ positively selected. The CDR3 coding sequence is TGTGCCAGCTCACCAATTTCCGCGGGTTTAAGAAATGGCTACACCTTC. Encoded protein: CASSPISAGLRNGYTF.